These 22 T cell receptor beta chains originate from one sample sequenced in a study of T cell repertoires in cytomegalovirus infection. No cognate antigen is known for these TCRs. TCRdb redid the calling of the reads with MiXCR, one entry per CDR3 protein. The table has about 890,000 distinct CDR3 sequences, approximately 31% seen once. Sample: cultured CD8+ T cells from PBMCs, taken from culture after CMV antigen stimulation. The receptors were sampled from a human donor in good health (CMV status not recorded). Some clones in this sample may be carry-over from other donors' samples.

This clonotype turned up a few times. This chain connects TRBV6-5 to TRBJ2-1, with unresolved D. V was cut by 6 bases and J by 5 bases, with 14 bases left in between. Germline V lookup: CDR1 MNHEY, CDR2 SVGAGI. The CDR3 is 14 amino acids. CDR3 bases: TGTGCCAGCAGCCTTTGGACGGACCACAATGAGCAGTTCTTC. It yields the protein CASSLWTDHNEQFF.

There are a few counts of this clonotype. The rearrangement links TRBV12-5 to TRBJ2-3; D uncertain. The CDR3 is 12 residues long. Germline CDR1 reads LGHNT; CDR2 reads FRNRAP. Deletions cut 3 bases from V and 5 bases from J, with 6 bases between. The chain's CDR3 is CASGLGQDTQYF. CDR3 DNA sequence: TGTGCTAGTGGTTTAGGTCAAGATACGCAGTATTTT. Using reference TRBV12-5 and TRBJ2-3 for the parts outside the CDR3, the full variable domain is DARVTQTPRHKVTEMGQEVTMRCQPILGHNTVFWYRQTMMQGLELLAYFRNRAPLDDSGMPKDRFSAEMPDATLATLKIQPSEPRDSAVYFCASGLGQDTQYFGPGTRLTVL.

The sample holds a few counts of this clonotype. The chain is built from TRBV12-3 or TRBV12-4 and TRBJ2-7, with TRBD1 matching over 11 bases. Germline trimming cut 6 bases from V and 7 bases from J; bases unmatched to any gene: 8. This CDR3 region has 14 residues. The CDR3 is CASSSDRGLWEQYF. Here the CDR3 DNA reads TGTGCCAGCAGCTCGGACAGGGGGCTGTGGGAGCAGTACTTC.

Notes on this clonotype: This may stem from a read error, because a much larger clone lies one nucleotide away. CDR3 region: CVSSLALGQGAWTGELFF. The CDR3 DNA sequence: TGTGTCAGCAGCTTAGCGCTAGGACAGGGGGCATGGACCGGGGAGCTGTTTTTT. This chain joins TRBV7-6 and TRBJ2-2; 11 bases agree with TRBD1. Germline V gene sequence: CDR1 SGHVS, CDR2 FNYEAQ. This CDR3 spans 18 amino acids.

The chain recombines TRBV4-3 with TRBJ2-1; 14 nucleotides line up with TRBD2. This CDR3 has 16 residues. J gave up 7 bases and V 6 bases, and 8 bases lay outside the gene matches. Germline V gives CDR1 LGHNA, CDR2 YSLEER. The CDR3 is CASRTHGTSGGNEQFF. As DNA, the CDR3 is TGCGCCAGCAGGACTCACGGGACTAGCGGGGGTAATGAGCAGTTCTTC.

Only a few counts were recorded for this clonotype. V usage is TRBV15 and J usage is TRBJ1-6; 7 nucleotides match TRBD1. The CDR3 has 15 amino acids. Trimming took 7 bases from V and 8 from J; bases not matched to a gene: 11. The germline gives CDR1 LNHNV, CDR2 YYDKDF (reference sequence). This CDR3 reads CATKWDRSDYSPLHF. CDR3 sequence (DNA): TGTGCCACCAAGTGGGACAGAAGCGATTATTCACCCCTCCACTTT.

The chain couples TRBV7-2 to TRBJ2-7, with D possibly being TRBD2 (6 bases). Germline V lookup: CDR1 SGHTA, CDR2 FQGNSA. The V end was cut by 6 bases, the J end by 5 bases, with 14 bases between. The CDR3 consists of 13 residues. CDR3 region: CASRGPWGDEQYF. In DNA, the CDR3 is TGTGCCAGCAGAGGACCGTGGGGGGACGAGCAGTACTTC.

The CDR3 bases are TGTGCCACCAGGGGACAGGGGTGGAATGAGCAGTTCTTC. Its protein is CATRGQGWNEQFF. This chain links TRBV24-1 with TRBJ2-1, with 10 bases lining up with TRBD1. CDR1 is KGHDR and CDR2 is SFDVKD in the germline V gene. V lost 7 bases, J lost 7 bases, and 3 bases stayed unmatched. The CDR3 is 13 residues long.

The gene calls are TRBV12-3 or TRBV12-4 and TRBJ2-1; D uncertain. CDR3 length equals 13 residues. With 6 bases removed from V and 3 bases from J, the gap between germline ends came to 9 bases. For the CDR3, the DNA is TGTGCCAGCAGCCGACGAGTCTACAATGAGCAGTTCTTC. Encoded protein: CASSRRVYNEQFF.

This clonotype was counted between two and nine times. The rearrangement links TRBV12-3 or TRBV12-4 to TRBJ2-1; 10 nucleotides agree with TRBD2. The CDR3 runs to 16 residues. V trimming: 3 bases; J trimming: 8 bases; junction bases outside the gene matches: 10. CDR3 in DNA: TGTGCCAGCAGTTTTCTAGCGGGGGACCCCGGGGATGAGCAGTTCTTC. Amino acids: CASSFLAGDPGDEQFF.

This clonotype was seen a handful of times. Here the CDR3 reads CASSYSAEGANYGYTF. The CDR3 nucleotides are TGTGCCAGCAGTTACTCGGCTGAGGGAGCTAACTATGGCTACACCTTC. The chain has TRBV6-5 and TRBJ1-2, with no clear D. This CDR3 comprises 16 residues. V lost 0 bases, J lost 0 bases, and 11 bases lay in between. Germline CDR1 reads MNHEY; CDR2 reads SVGAGI.

This clonotype appeared a single time. This chain uses TRBV6-5 with TRBJ1-2; D is unresolved. The CDR3 length is 15 residues. V gave up 2 bases and J gave up 4 bases, with 14 bases separating them. Germline assignment: CDR1 MNHEY and CDR2 SVGAGI. The CDR3 DNA sequence: TGTGCCAGCAGTTACACAGCTTACTCGGCCTATGGCTACACCTTC. Protein product: CASSYTAYSAYGYTF.

This chain uses TRBV2 with TRBJ2-7; no definite D call. The V end lost 7 bases, the J end lost 2 bases, and 15 bases lay between the germline ends. The CDR3 sequence is 14 residues long. Germline assignment: CDR1 SNHLY and CDR2 FYNNEI. As DNA, the CDR3 is TGTGCCAGCAAGGAGTTTATAACCACCTACGAGCAGTACTTC. Translating gives CASKEFITTYEQYF.

This chain links TRBV29-1 with TRBJ2-1, with 10 bases aligning to TRBD1. Germline values: CDR1 SQVTM, CDR2 ANQGSEA. CDR3 size: 14 residues. V shed 6 bases, J shed 4 bases, and the junction held 6 bases outside the gene matches. In nucleotides, the CDR3 is TGCAGCGTCTACGACAGGGGGCTATACAATGAGCAGTTCTTC. The encoded protein is CSVYDRGLYNEQFF.

The table lists this clonotype with a few counts. The genes are TRBV7-3 and TRBJ1-6; D may be TRBD1 (5 bases). Looked up from germline, CDR1 is SGHTA and CDR2 is FQGTGA. The CDR3 is made up of 14 amino acids. V dropped 4 bases and J dropped 5 bases, with 9 bases sitting between them. This CDR3 is CASSSGRHNSPLHF. The DNA of the CDR3 is TGTGCCAGCAGCTCGGGACGGCATAATTCACCCCTCCACTTT.

A few counts support this clonotype. The J gene is TRBJ2-1, the V gene TRBV7-3; D not resolved. CDR1 and CDR2 (germline): SGHTA, FQGTGA. Trimming took 5 bases from V and 7 from J, leaving 9 bases between them. This CDR3 region has 12 residues. The CDR3 bases are TGTGCCAGCAGCCCGAAGCCAAATGAGCAGTTCTTC. This translates into CASSPKPNEQFF.

This clonotype was detected only a few times. The chain uses TRBV6-6 and TRBJ2-5, with TRBD1 matching over 7 bases. The trim removed 6 bases at V and 5 bases at J, leaving 6 bases unmatched. In germline, CDR1 is MNHNY, CDR2 SVGAGI (reference sequence). The CDR3 spans 13 residues. The CDR3 is CASRQTGIETQYF. CDR3 nucleotide sequence: TGTGCCAGCAGACAGACAGGGATCGAGACCCAGTACTTC.

This clonotype was seen a handful of times. The chain carries TRBV6-2 or TRBV6-3 and TRBJ2-1; D is possibly TRBD1 (6 bases). The germline V gene encodes CDR1 MNHEY and CDR2 SVGEGT. The V end was cut by 9 bases, the J end by 5 bases, with 17 bases between. The CDR3 consists of 14 residues. The CDR3 DNA reads TGTGCCAGTGAGGGGTGGGACACCCACAATGAGCAGTTCTTC. Translating it yields CASEGWDTHNEQFF.

There are a few counts of this clonotype. The chain has TRBV29-1 and TRBJ2-7, with 10 bases lining up with TRBD1. The CDR3 covers 12 residues. The germline gives CDR1 SQVTM, CDR2 ANQGSEA. Germline trimming cut 7 bases from V and 3 bases from J; bases unmatched to any gene: 3. CDR3 region: CSGGQGIYEQYF. DNA for the CDR3: TGCAGCGGGGGACAGGGGATCTACGAGCAGTACTTC.

There are many counts of this clonotype. Relative to the germline gene, one junction end is altered; a read error may explain this. The chain uses TRBV7-7 and TRBJ1-1; D is perhaps TRBD1 (5 bases). CDR3 size: 15 residues. The germline V gene encodes CDR1 SSHAT and CDR2 FNYEAQ (reference sequence). In DNA form, the CDR3 reads TGTGCTAGCAGCTTAGCGGCGGCAGGGCTCCCTGAAGCTTTCTTT. It specifies CASSLAAAGLPEAFF.

The chain's CDR3 is CASSSGGRAYEQYF. CDR3 bases: TGTGCCAGCAGTTCCGGGGGCAGGGCCTACGAGCAGTACTTC. The chain employs TRBV27 and TRBJ2-7; D might be TRBD1 or TRBD2, each matching 6 bases. With 4 bases removed from V and 2 bases from J, the gap between germline ends came to 12 bases. Per germline, CDR1 MNHEY and CDR2 SMNVEV (reference sequence). This CDR3 is built from 14 residues.

This clonotype has only a few counts. The CDR3: CASSLSGRKTQYF. CDR3 sequence (DNA): TGTGCCAGCAGTTTATCGGGTAGGAAGACCCAGTACTTC. The genes are TRBV27 and TRBJ2-5; no firm D call. V shed 0 bases and J shed 6 bases, with 8 bases lying between them. There are 13 residues in the CDR3. Germline V CDR1 and CDR2: MNHEY, SMNVEV (reference sequence).